This TCR beta chain came from a study of shared T cell receptors in the human thymus. Data came from immunoSEQ multiplex PCR; TCRdb stores just in-frame clones and leaves some out. The sample lists some 640,000 clones; 80% to 90% were seen once. These sequences were also reported in another study, on human thymus T cells. This second report adds: Infants served as donors; they were healthy and Finnish and were having corrective surgery for congenital heart defects. Resected material from corrective heart surgery provided the thymus tissue analysed. Gene usage for V and J segments appeared biased in thymic and blood repertoires. Unrelated individuals had highly overlapping thymic repertoires, as reported in related research.

The source material was thymocytes. The clonotype comes from a boy younger than two with a congenital heart defect.

In nucleotides, the CDR3 is TGTGCCAGTAGTCTCCCTCCTCCCCGCGACAGGGGCATGCATGGCTACACCTTC. The encoded protein is CASSLPPPRDRGMHGYTF. This chain uses TRBV19 with TRBJ1-2; the match to TRBD1 covers 8 bases. The V segment lost 5 bases and the J segment 6 bases; nucleotides outside the gene matches: 20. This CDR3 is built from 18 residues. CDR1 is LNHDA and CDR2 is SQIVND in the germline V gene (reference sequence).